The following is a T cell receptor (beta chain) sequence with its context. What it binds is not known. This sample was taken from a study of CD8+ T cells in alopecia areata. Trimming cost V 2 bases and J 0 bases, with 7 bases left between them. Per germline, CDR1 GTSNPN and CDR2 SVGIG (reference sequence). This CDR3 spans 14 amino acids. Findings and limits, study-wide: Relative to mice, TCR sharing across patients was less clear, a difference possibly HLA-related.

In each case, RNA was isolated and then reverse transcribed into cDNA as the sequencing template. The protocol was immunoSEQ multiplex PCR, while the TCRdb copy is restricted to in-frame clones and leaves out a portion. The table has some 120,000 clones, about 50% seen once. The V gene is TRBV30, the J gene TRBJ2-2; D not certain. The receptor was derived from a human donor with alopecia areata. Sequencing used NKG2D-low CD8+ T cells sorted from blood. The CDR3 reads CAWSWGSNTGELFF. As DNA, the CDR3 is TGTGCCTGGAGTTGGGGATCGAACACCGGGGAGCTGTTTTTT.